Below, 7 T cell receptor beta chains from the same sample are listed, as sequenced in a study of blood T cell repertoires in COVID-19. Method: immunoSEQ multiplex PCR; TCRdb's copy keeps in-frame clones and lacks some. The data show hundreds of thousands of clones, approximately 89% seen once. The sequenced material came from peripheral blood. Source of these receptors: a woman aged 60-75 years with COVID-19, enrolled during active disease.

The chain joins TRBV6-1 to TRBJ1-3; D possibly corresponds to TRBD1 (6 bases). V dropped 1 base and J dropped 7 bases, with 11 bases sitting between them. CDR3 length equals 14 residues. The germline CDR1 and CDR2 sequences are MNHNS and SASEGT. The chain's CDR3 is CASSEDRVLNTIYF. For the CDR3, the DNA is TGTGCCAGCAGTGAAGACAGGGTGTTGAACACCATATATTTT.

Regarding this clone: Other DNA sequences in the same sample also yield this CDR3. The J gene is TRBJ1-1, the V gene TRBV6-5; tentative D call: TRBD1 (5 bases). From germline, CDR1 is MNHEY and CDR2 SVGAGI. This CDR3 region has 13 residues. The V gene lost 2 bases and the J gene lost 5 bases, with 9 bases spanning the gap. The CDR3 coding sequence is TGTGCCAGCAGTTACGGCGGGGGGACTGAAGCTTTCTTT. It codes for CASSYGGGTEAFF.

This clone was recorded only once. This sequence joins TRBV2 and TRBJ1-1; D might be TRBD1 (5 bases). The germline V gene has CDR1 SNHLY and CDR2 FYNNEI. Trimming pared 7 bases from V and 0 bases from J, leaving 9 bases between. The CDR3 sequence is 13 residues long. Here the CDR3 reads CASKQELNTEAFF. As DNA, the CDR3 is TGTGCCAGCAAACAGGAGTTGAACACTGAAGCTTTCTTT. Based on the CDR3 plus reference TRBV2 and TRBJ1-1, the full variable domain is EPEVTQTPSHQVTQMGQEVILRCVPISNHLYFYWYRQILGQKVEFLVSFYNNEISEKSEIFDDQFSVERPDGSNFTLKIRSTKLEDSAMYFCASKQELNTEAFFGQGTRLTVV.

The CDR3 sequence is CASSYGTGGFTREAFF. The CDR3 region has the DNA TGTGCCAGCAGTTATGGGACAGGGGGTTTTACCAGGGAAGCTTTCTTT. This sequence joins TRBV6-5 and TRBJ1-1; 11 positions match TRBD1. The germline CDR1 and CDR2 sequences are MNHEY and SVGAGI. With 3 bases clipped from V and 8 bases from J, the junction kept 11 bases outside the gene matches. The CDR3 is made up of 16 amino acids.

The genes are TRBV7-2 and TRBJ2-2; 7 bases fit TRBD2. There are 15 residues in the CDR3. J was trimmed by 5 bases and V by 4 bases; bases with no gene match: 7. Germline values: CDR1 SGHTA, CDR2 FQGNSA. CDR3 residues: CASSSRDYGTGELFF. The DNA of the CDR3 is TGTGCCAGCAGCTCCCGGGACTATGGGACCGGGGAGCTGTTTTTT.

V gene TRBV29-1 combines with J gene TRBJ2-7; weak D call: TRBD1 (6 bases). The germline V and J ends were trimmed by 4 bases and 0 bases, with 13 bases remaining between them. CDR1 is SQVTM and CDR2 is ANQGSEA in the germline V gene. The CDR3 runs 14 residues. As DNA, the CDR3 is TGCAGCGTTGCTAGGACAGATAGCTCCTACGAGCAGTACTTC. This translates into CSVARTDSSYEQYF.

Comment on this clone: At the DNA level, this CDR3 is encoded by other sequences in the same sample as well. The rearrangement joins TRBV7-9 to TRBJ1-4; no reliable D call. V gave up 2 bases and J gave up 8 bases, with 3 bases separating them. Germline V gives CDR1 SEHNR, CDR2 FQNEAQ (reference sequence). The CDR3 has 11 amino acids. In DNA form, the CDR3 reads TGTGCCAGCAGCTTATCGGAAAAACTGTTTTTT. Translated, it gives CASSLSEKLFF.